Listed here are 23 T cell receptor beta chains from one sample, sequenced in a study of cytomegalovirus exposure and HLA in healthy donors. Sequencing used immunoSEQ multiplex PCR; TCRdb keeps in-frame clones, though not all of them. The sample shows a few hundred thousand clones, about 90% of them seen only once. Specimen: PBMCs. The receptors here all came from a woman aged 25-40 years in good health and CMV-seronegative.

The chain recombines TRBV27 with TRBJ2-1; 9 positions agree with TRBD2. Germline values: CDR1 MNHEY, CDR2 SMNVEV (reference sequence). Germline trimming cut 10 bases from V and 5 bases from J; bases unmatched to any gene: 9. CDR3 length equals 14 residues. The CDR3 here is CATTNSGSHNEQFF. The DNA for the CDR3 is TGTGCCACCACAAATAGCGGGAGTCACAATGAGCAGTTCTTC.

V gene TRBV4-1 combines with J gene TRBJ2-7; 9 nucleotides line up with TRBD1. Germline values: CDR1 MGHRA, CDR2 YSYEKL. The V and J ends lost 0 bases and 2 bases, in that order; junction bases with no gene match: 5. CDR3 length equals 16 residues. As DNA, the CDR3 is TGCGCCAGCAGCCAAGACCCGACAGGGGGTCCCTACGAGCAGTACTTC. This translates into CASSQDPTGGPYEQYF.

The rearrangement uses TRBV7-3 and TRBJ2-3; 7 nucleotides line up with TRBD2. The trim removed 5 bases at V and 4 bases at J, leaving 3 bases unmatched. From germline, CDR1 is SGHTA and CDR2 FQGTGA. CDR3 length equals 13 residues. CDR3 residues: CASSQTSSDTQYF. DNA of the CDR3: TGTGCCAGCAGCCAGACTAGCTCAGATACGCAGTATTTT.

V gene TRBV11-2 combines with J gene TRBJ2-1, with D tentatively TRBD2 (5 bases). CDR3 length: 13 residues. The germline gives CDR1 SGHAT, CDR2 FQNNGV. V lost 3 bases and J lost 3, with 6 bases in between. The CDR3 protein is CASSFSDYNEQFF. CDR3 sequence (DNA): TGTGCCAGCAGCTTTAGCGACTACAATGAGCAGTTCTTC.

DNA for the CDR3: TGTGCCAGCGCTGGGGGATTACAAGAGACCCAGTACTTC. Translating gives CASAGGLQETQYF. The chain employs TRBV11-2 and TRBJ2-5; D may match TRBD1 or TRBD2 (5 bases each). The CDR3 has 13 residues. Germline CDR1 SGHAT, CDR2 FQNNGV. Trimming took off 8 bases at V and 2 bases at J, with 12 bases between the two ends.

This chain uses TRBV18 with TRBJ2-7; no clear D. The ends were cut back, 1 base at V and 4 bases at J, with 11 bases in the middle. The CDR3 length is 14 residues. The germline CDR1 and CDR2 sequences are KGHSH and LQKENI. The chain's CDR3 is CASSPLNSFYEQYF. The CDR3 region has the DNA TGTGCCAGCTCACCACTAAACAGCTTTTACGAGCAGTACTTC.

The chain couples TRBV6-1 to TRBJ2-7; D is unclear. Trimming took 3 bases from V and 13 from J, leaving 13 bases between them. The CDR3 is 11 residues long. Looked up from germline, CDR1 is MNHNS and CDR2 is SASEGT. CDR3 DNA sequence: TGTGCCAGCAGTGAGAACGAGGCAATATACTTC. It encodes CASSENEAIYF.

This clone was observed once. V and J are TRBV5-1 and TRBJ2-7; perhaps TRBD1 as D (6 bases). V lost 5 bases, J lost 2 bases, and 14 bases lay in between. The CDR3 is 14 residues long. Germline CDR1 reads SGHRS; CDR2 reads YFSETQ. The DNA of the CDR3 is TGCGCCAGCAGGACCGGGACATCGCCCTACGAGCAGTACTTC. Protein: CASRTGTSPYEQYF. Full variable domain (outside the CDR3, taken from reference TRBV5-1 and TRBJ2-7): KAGVTQTPRYLIKTRGQQVTLSCSPISGHRSVSWYQQTPGQGLQFLFEYFSETQRNKGNFPGRFSGRQFSNSRSEMNVSTLELGDSALYLCASRTGTSPYEQYFGPGTRLTVT.

This chain uses TRBV5-1 with TRBJ2-5, with TRBD1 matching over 7 bases. CDR3 length: 15 residues. Losses at the gene ends were 6 bases for V and 1 base for J; bases not matched to a gene: 9. The germline V gene has CDR1 SGHRS and CDR2 YFSETQ. CDR3: CASKAGTASQETQYF. CDR3 bases: TGCGCCAGCAAGGCAGGGACAGCAAGCCAAGAGACCCAGTACTTC.

The chain combines TRBV4-3 with TRBJ2-7, with unresolved D. Deletions cut 3 bases from V and 2 bases from J, with 8 bases between. Germline CDR1 reads LGHNA; CDR2 reads YSLEER. There are 13 residues in the CDR3. The CDR3 DNA follows: TGCGCCAGCAGCCAGGAGATCACCTACGAGCAGTACTTC. Encoded protein: CASSQEITYEQYF.

CDR3 loop: CASRRSGLSSYEQYF. The DNA for the CDR3 is TGTGCCAGCAGACGCTCGGGACTATCTTCCTACGAGCAGTACTTC. The gene calls are TRBV6-5 and TRBJ2-7; 7 bases map to TRBD2. CDR1 is MNHEY and CDR2 is SVGAGI in the germline V gene. The ends lost 6 bases at V and 1 base at J; junction bases unmatched: 9. The CDR3 extends over 15 amino acids.

The chain uses TRBV7-2 and TRBJ2-3; D is unresolved. V was cut by 4 bases and J by 5 bases, with 13 bases left in between. Germline V gene lookup returns CDR1 SGHTA and CDR2 FQGNSA. The CDR3 runs 14 residues. The CDR3 sequence is CASSSSIVVDTQYF. In nucleotides, the CDR3 is TGTGCCAGCAGCTCCTCCATAGTAGTAGATACGCAGTATTTT.

To note about this clone: Other DNA sequences from this sample encode an identical CDR3 as well. The chain is built from TRBV7-8 and TRBJ2-7, with D unresolved. Germline V gives CDR1 SGHVS, CDR2 FQNEAQ. The V end lost 4 bases, the J end lost 3 bases, and 4 bases lay between the germline ends. The CDR3 has 11 residues. CDR3 bases: TGTGCCAGCAGCTCCTACTACGAGCAGTACTTC. It yields the protein CASSSYYEQYF.

The chain couples TRBV4-2 to TRBJ1-1; the D gene is possibly TRBD1 (5 bases). CDR1 and CDR2 (germline): LGHNA, YNFKEQ. The CDR3 totals 15 residues. V was shortened by 0 bases and J by 5 bases, with 13 bases between the two germline ends. CDR3 coding DNA: TGTGCCAGCAGCCAAGACGGCAGGGCGGCGACTGAAGCTTTCTTT. It translates to CASSQDGRAATEAFF.

The chain carries TRBV28 and TRBJ1-2; 9 bases match TRBD1. CDR3 length equals 13 residues. The ends lost 6 bases at V and 5 bases at J; junction bases unmatched: 4. Germline CDR1 MDHEN, CDR2 SYDVKM. The CDR3 DNA reads as TGTGCCAGCAGGAGGGACAGGGTGTATGGCTACACCTTC. Amino acid sequence: CASRRDRVYGYTF.

This chain uses TRBV5-1 with TRBJ2-3; no firm D call. Per the germline V gene, CDR1 is SGHRS and CDR2 is YFSETQ. The CDR3 spans 13 residues. Between the trimmed V and J ends, which lost 0 bases and 4 bases, there was a span of 6 bases. The CDR3 here is CASSLGSPDTQYF. In nucleotides, the CDR3 is TGCGCCAGCAGCTTGGGGAGTCCAGATACGCAGTATTTT.

This chain uses TRBV4-1 with TRBJ2-7, with no clear D. Trimming took 0 bases from V and 6 from J, leaving 21 bases between them. Germline loops: CDR1 MGHRA, CDR2 YSYEKL. There are 17 residues in the CDR3. CDR3 amino acids: CASSQDLMVDRRVEQYF. Here the CDR3 DNA reads TGCGCCAGCAGCCAAGATTTGATGGTGGATCGCCGGGTCGAGCAGTACTTC.

This clone was observed once. This chain connects TRBV7-9 to TRBJ2-1; 12 positions agree with TRBD2. CDR1 and CDR2 from the germline V gene are SEHNR and FQNEAQ (reference sequence). Unmatched junction bases numbered 11, after V lost 6 bases and J lost 2 bases. The CDR3 consists of 18 residues. CDR3 sequence: CASSFPLAGGAAYNEQFF. The CDR3 nucleotides read TGTGCCAGCAGTTTCCCTCTAGCGGGAGGGGCGGCCTACAATGAGCAGTTCTTC.

This chain links TRBV27 with TRBJ2-7; 9 positions match TRBD1. The length of the CDR3 is 15 residues. Germline V gene data show CDR1 as MNHEY and CDR2 as SMNVEV (reference sequence). The ends lost 4 bases at V and 5 bases at J; junction bases unmatched: 9. This CDR3 is CASSSAGQGLHEQYF. In DNA form, the CDR3 reads TGTGCCAGCAGTTCAGCAGGACAGGGGTTACACGAGCAGTACTTC.

The chain combines TRBV6-6 with TRBJ2-3; D uncertain. The CDR3 runs to 12 residues. Germline V gene lookup returns CDR1 MNHNY and CDR2 SVGAGI (reference sequence). V gave up 1 base and J gave up 5 bases, with 4 bases separating them. The CDR3 DNA reads as TGTGCCAGCAGTTACTTGGGAGATACGCAGTATTTT. Protein sequence: CASSYLGDTQYF.

The rearrangement uses TRBV6-6 and TRBJ2-7; D tentatively fits TRBD1 or TRBD2 (5 bases each). V was pared by 8 bases and J by 3 bases, with 11 bases between. The CDR3 is 12 residues long. Germline V gives CDR1 MNHNY, CDR2 SVGAGI (reference sequence). This chain's CDR3 is CASGGENYEQYF. In DNA, the CDR3 is TGTGCCAGCGGGGGTGAGAACTACGAGCAGTACTTC.

The chain carries TRBV27 and TRBJ2-1, with TRBD2 matching 10 bases. CDR3 size: 16 residues. CDR1 and CDR2 from the germline V gene are MNHEY and SMNVEV (reference sequence). J was trimmed by 4 bases and V by 0 bases; bases with no gene match: 3. CDR3 DNA: TGTGCCAGCAGTTTATCCGGGACTAGCGTTTACAATGAGCAGTTCTTC. The encoded protein is CASSLSGTSVYNEQFF.

The chain has TRBV6-1 and TRBJ2-7; 9 bases are a match to TRBD1. J lost 5 bases, V lost 6 bases, and 8 bases had no gene match. The CDR3 is made up of 14 amino acids. Germline assignment: CDR1 MNHNS and CDR2 SASEGT. The DNA for the CDR3 is TGTGCCAGCAGCCTCCGGGACAGGGTTGACGAGCAGTACTTC. It encodes CASSLRDRVDEQYF.